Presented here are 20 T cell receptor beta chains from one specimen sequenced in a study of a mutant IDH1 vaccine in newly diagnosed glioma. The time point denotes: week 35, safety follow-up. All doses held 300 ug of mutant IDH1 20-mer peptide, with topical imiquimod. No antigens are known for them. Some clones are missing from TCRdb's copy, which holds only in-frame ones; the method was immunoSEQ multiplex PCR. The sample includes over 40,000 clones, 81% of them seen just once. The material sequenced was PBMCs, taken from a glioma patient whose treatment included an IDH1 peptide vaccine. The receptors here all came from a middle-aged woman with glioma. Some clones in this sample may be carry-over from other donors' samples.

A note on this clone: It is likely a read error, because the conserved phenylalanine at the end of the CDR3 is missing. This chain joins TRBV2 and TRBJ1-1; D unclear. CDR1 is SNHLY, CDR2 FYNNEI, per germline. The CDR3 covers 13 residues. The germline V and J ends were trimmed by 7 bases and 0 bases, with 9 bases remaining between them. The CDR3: CASNLDLNTEAFL. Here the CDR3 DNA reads TGTGCCAGCAATTTAGACTTGAACACTGAAGCTTTCCTT.

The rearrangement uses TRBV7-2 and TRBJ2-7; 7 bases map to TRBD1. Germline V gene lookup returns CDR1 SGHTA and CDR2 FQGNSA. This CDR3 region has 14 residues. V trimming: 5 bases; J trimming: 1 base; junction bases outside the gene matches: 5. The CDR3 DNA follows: TGTGCCAGCAGCCGTAAGGGGGCTTCCTACGAGCAGTACTTC. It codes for CASSRKGASYEQYF. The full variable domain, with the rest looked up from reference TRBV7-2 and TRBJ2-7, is GAGVSQSPSNKVTEKGKDVELRCDPISGHTALYWYRQSLGQGLEFLIYFQGNSAPDKSGLPSDRFSAERTGGSVSTLTIQRTQQEDSAVYLCASSRKGASYEQYFGPGTRLTVT.

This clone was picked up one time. The DNA for the CDR3 is TGTGCCAGTAGCCCGGGACTAGCGGGAGACAACGAGCAGTACTTC. It encodes CASSPGLAGDNEQYF. The chain couples TRBV19 to TRBJ2-7; 14 bases agree with TRBD2. Per the germline V gene, CDR1 is LNHDA and CDR2 is SQIVND (reference sequence). This CDR3 is built from 15 residues. Trimming at V came to 6 bases and at J to 5 bases, leaving 6 bases not matched to a gene.

CDR3 region: CASSAPGTGGAKNIQYF. CDR3 DNA sequence: TGCGCCAGCAGCGCCCCCGGGACAGGGGGCGCCAAAAACATTCAGTACTTC. The chain carries TRBV4-1 and TRBJ2-4; 12 bases fit TRBD1. Losses at the gene ends were 5 bases for V and 1 base for J; bases not matched to a gene: 6. The CDR3 runs to 17 residues. CDR1 MGHRA and CDR2 YSYEKL come from the germline V gene.

The CDR3 bases are TGTGCCAGCAGTGGTGTGTGGGTGAACACTGAAGCTTTCTTT. Translation: CASSGVWVNTEAFF. The rearrangement uses TRBV6-1 and TRBJ1-1; D uncertain. Germline assignment: CDR1 MNHNS and CDR2 SASEGT. V was clipped by 4 bases and J by 0 bases, with 9 bases between them. The CDR3 totals 14 residues.

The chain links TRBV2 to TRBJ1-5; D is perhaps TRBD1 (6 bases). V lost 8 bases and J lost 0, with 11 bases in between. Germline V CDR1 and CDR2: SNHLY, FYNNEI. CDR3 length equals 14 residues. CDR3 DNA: TGTGCCAGCGATGCGGGACATAGCAATCAGCCCCAGCATTTT. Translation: CASDAGHSNQPQHF. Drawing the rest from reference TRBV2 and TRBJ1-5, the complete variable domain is EPEVTQTPSHQVTQMGQEVILRCVPISNHLYFYWYRQILGQKVEFLVSFYNNEISEKSEIFDDQFSVERPDGSNFTLKIRSTKLEDSAMYFCASDAGHSNQPQHFGDGTRLSIL.

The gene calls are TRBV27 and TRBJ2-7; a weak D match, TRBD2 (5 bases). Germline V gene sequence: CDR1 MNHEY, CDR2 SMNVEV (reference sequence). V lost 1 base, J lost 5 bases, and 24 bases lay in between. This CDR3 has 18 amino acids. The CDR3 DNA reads TGTGCCAGCAGTTTATTAGGAGGCCGTTCGCCTCCCACCGACGAGCAGTACTTC. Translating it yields CASSLLGGRSPPTDEQYF.

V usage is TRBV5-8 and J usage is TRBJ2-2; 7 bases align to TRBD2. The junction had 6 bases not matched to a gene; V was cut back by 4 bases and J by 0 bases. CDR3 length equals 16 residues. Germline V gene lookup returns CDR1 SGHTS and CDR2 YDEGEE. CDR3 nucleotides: TGTGCCAGCAGCCCAATCCTAGCGGCGAACACCGGGGAGCTGTTTTTT. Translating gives CASSPILAANTGELFF.

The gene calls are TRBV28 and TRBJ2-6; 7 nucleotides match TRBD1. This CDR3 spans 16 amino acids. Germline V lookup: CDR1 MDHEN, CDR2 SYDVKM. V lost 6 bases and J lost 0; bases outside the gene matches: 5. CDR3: CASSGQDYSGANVLTF. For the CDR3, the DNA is TGTGCCAGCAGCGGACAGGATTACTCTGGGGCCAACGTCCTGACTTTC.

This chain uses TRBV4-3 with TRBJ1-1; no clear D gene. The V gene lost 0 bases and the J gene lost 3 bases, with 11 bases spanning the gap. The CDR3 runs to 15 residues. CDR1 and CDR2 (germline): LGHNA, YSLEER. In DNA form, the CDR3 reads TGCGCCAGCAGCCAAGATGGGGAAACGGACACTGAAGCTTTCTTT. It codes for CASSQDGETDTEAFF.

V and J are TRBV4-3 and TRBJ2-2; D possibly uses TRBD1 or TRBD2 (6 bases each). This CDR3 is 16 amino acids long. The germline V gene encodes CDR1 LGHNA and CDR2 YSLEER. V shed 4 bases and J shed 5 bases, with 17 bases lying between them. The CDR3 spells CASSRGARRDTGELFF. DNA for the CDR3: TGCGCCAGCAGCCGGGGGGCGCGCAGGGATACCGGGGAGCTGTTTTTT.

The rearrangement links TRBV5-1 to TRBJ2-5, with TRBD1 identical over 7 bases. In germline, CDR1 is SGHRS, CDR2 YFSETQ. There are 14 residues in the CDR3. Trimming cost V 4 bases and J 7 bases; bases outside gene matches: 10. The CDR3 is CASSPGTEGATQYF. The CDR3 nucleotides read TGCGCCAGCAGCCCGGGGACAGAGGGGGCGACCCAGTACTTC.

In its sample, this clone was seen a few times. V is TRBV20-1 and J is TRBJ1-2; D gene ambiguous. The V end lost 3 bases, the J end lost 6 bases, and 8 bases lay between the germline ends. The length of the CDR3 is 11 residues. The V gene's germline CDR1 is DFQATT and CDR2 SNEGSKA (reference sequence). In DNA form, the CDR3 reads TGCAGTGCTAGTCGGAAGCATGGCTACACCTTC. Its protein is CSASRKHGYTF.

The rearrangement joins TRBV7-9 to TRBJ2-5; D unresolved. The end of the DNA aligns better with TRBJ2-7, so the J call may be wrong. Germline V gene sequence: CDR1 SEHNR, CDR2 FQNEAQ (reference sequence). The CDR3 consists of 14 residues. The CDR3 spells CASSLGLASYEQYF. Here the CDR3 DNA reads TGTGCCAGCAGCTTAGGTCTGGCCTCCTACGAGCAGTACTTC.

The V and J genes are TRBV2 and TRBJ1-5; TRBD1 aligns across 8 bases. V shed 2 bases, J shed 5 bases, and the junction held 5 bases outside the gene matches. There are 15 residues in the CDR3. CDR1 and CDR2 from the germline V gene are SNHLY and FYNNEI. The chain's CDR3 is CASSETQGADQPQHF. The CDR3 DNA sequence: TGTGCCAGCAGTGAAACTCAGGGGGCAGATCAGCCCCAGCATTTT.

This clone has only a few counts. CDR3 amino acids: CASSVSGAGDEKLFF. CDR3 nucleotide sequence: TGTGCCAGCAGCGTAAGTGGGGCGGGTGATGAAAAACTGTTTTTT. The chain couples TRBV9 to TRBJ1-4; D may be TRBD1 (5 bases). The length of the CDR3 is 15 residues. The V and J ends lost 1 base and 6 bases respectively, with 13 bases between them. CDR1 and CDR2 (germline): SGDLS, YYNGEE. Full variable domain (missing parts from reference TRBV9 and TRBJ1-4): DSGVTQTPKHLITATGQRVTLRCSPRSGDLSVYWYQQSLDQGLQFLIQYYNGEERAKGNILERFSAQQFPDLHSELNLSSLELGDSALYFCASSVSGAGDEKLFFGSGTQLSVL.

The CDR3 spells CASSVGVGPTDTQYF. CDR3 in DNA: TGTGCCAGCAGCGTAGGTGTGGGACCCACAGATACGCAGTATTTT. The chain links TRBV9 to TRBJ2-3, with D perhaps TRBD1 or TRBD2 (5 bases each). The V gene's germline CDR1 is SGDLS and CDR2 YYNGEE. The CDR3 spans 15 residues. The V end lost 0 bases, the J end lost 2 bases, and 10 bases lay between the germline ends.

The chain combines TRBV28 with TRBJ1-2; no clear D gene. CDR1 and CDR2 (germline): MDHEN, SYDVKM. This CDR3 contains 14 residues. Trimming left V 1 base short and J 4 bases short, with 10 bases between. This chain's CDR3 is CASSLYRSRYGYTF. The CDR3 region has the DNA TGTGCCAGCAGTTTATATCGCAGCCGCTATGGCTACACCTTC.

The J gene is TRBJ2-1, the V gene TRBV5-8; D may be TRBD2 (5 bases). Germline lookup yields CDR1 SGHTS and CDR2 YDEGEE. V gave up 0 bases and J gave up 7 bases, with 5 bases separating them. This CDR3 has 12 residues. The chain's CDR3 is CASSLGGNEQFF. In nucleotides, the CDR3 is TGTGCCAGCAGCTTGGGCGGGAATGAGCAGTTCTTC.

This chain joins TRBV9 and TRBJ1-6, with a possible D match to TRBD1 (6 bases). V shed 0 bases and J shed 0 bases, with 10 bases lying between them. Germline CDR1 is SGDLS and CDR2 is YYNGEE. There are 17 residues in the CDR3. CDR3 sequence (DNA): TGTGCCAGCAGCGTAGGGGACACCAGCTCCTATAATTCACCCCTCCACTTT. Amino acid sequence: CASSVGDTSSYNSPLHF.